The 4 T cell receptor beta chains below come from one sample, sequenced in a study of post-analysis software for immune sequencing data. General observations from the study: Relative to controls, patients had five TRBV segments at higher frequency, with TRBV5-6, TRBV5-1 and TRBV20-1 among these.

Unique molecular identifiers were carried by the TCR beta cDNA libraries. TCRdb re-derived calls from the PCR reads in MiXCR, one entry per CDR3 protein. Among about 380,000 distinct CDR3 sequences listed, less than 40% were seen once. These receptors have no identified antigens. The specimen was blood. These receptors came from a girl aged 10 to 17 with multiple sclerosis.

V usage is TRBV7-9 and J usage is TRBJ2-7, with a weak D call TRBD2 (6 bases). The CDR3 covers 12 residues. Deletions cut 5 bases from V and 6 bases from J, with 11 bases between. The germline V gene encodes CDR1 SEHNR and CDR2 FQNEAQ (reference sequence). The CDR3, as DNA: TGTGCCAGCAGCCGACGGGGGTCCGAGCAGTACTTC. Translated, it gives CASSRRGSEQYF.

This sequence joins TRBV9 and TRBJ2-3; D possibly corresponds to TRBD2 (5 bases). V lost 0 bases, J lost 4 bases, and 15 bases lay in between. There are 16 residues in the CDR3. Germline-derived CDR1 and CDR2 are SGDLS and YYNGEE. In DNA form, the CDR3 reads TGTGCCAGCAGCGTAGCAAGCGGTGGTATATCAGATACGCAGTATTTT. This codes for CASSVASGGISDTQYF.

This clonotype was counted a few times. V and J are TRBV15 and TRBJ2-3; 14 positions match TRBD2. Germline values: CDR1 LNHNV, CDR2 YYDKDF (reference sequence). The junction had 2 bases not matched to a gene; V was cut back by 5 bases and J by 1 base. CDR3 length equals 16 residues. The CDR3 nucleotides are TGTGCCACCAGCGCGGGACTAGCGGGGGGCACAGATACGCAGTATTTT. Translation gives CATSAGLAGGTDTQYF.

Turning to this clonotype: At one end the junction does not follow the germline gene, possibly because of a read error. This sequence joins TRBV3-1 and TRBJ2-1; TRBD2 agrees at 10 bases. This CDR3 spans 16 amino acids. Per germline, CDR1 LGHDT and CDR2 YNNKEL (reference sequence). CDR3 amino acids: CARSQDSSGGCNEQFF. CDR3 sequence (DNA): TGTGCCCGCAGCCAAGACAGTAGCGGGGGGTGCAATGAGCAGTTCTTC.